This TCR beta chain was recovered during a study of T cell responses to AZD1222 COVID-19 vaccine. Study overall: It was second doses at about 4 or about 12 weeks that were pooled. Study-level results: Donors, mostly white British, included more females; clonal diversity was possibly underestimated. Mapped onto spike, vaccine-associated CD4 TCRs spanned it and were dominant at 160-218 and 743-854. The study sampled repertoires only after the peak T cell response.

Libraries were prepared by immunoSEQ multiplex PCR; TCRdb keeps only in-frame clonotypes and omits some of them. The table includes approximately 110,000 clones, 80% to 90% detected once. Germline CDR1 is SGHVS and CDR2 is FQNEAQ. The CDR3 consists of 14 residues. The V gene end was trimmed by 4 bases and the J gene end by 4 bases; junction bases not matched to a gene: 7. Concerning this clone: Antigen: not known.

Sequenced here: peripheral blood, sampled on day 0 of AZD1222 vaccination. This chain joins TRBV7-8 and TRBJ2-7, with 7 bases fitting TRBD1. The source is an adult in good health. The CDR3, as DNA: TGTGCCAGCAGCTCTCAGACAGGGCCGTACGAGCAGTACTTC. Protein: CASSSQTGPYEQYF.